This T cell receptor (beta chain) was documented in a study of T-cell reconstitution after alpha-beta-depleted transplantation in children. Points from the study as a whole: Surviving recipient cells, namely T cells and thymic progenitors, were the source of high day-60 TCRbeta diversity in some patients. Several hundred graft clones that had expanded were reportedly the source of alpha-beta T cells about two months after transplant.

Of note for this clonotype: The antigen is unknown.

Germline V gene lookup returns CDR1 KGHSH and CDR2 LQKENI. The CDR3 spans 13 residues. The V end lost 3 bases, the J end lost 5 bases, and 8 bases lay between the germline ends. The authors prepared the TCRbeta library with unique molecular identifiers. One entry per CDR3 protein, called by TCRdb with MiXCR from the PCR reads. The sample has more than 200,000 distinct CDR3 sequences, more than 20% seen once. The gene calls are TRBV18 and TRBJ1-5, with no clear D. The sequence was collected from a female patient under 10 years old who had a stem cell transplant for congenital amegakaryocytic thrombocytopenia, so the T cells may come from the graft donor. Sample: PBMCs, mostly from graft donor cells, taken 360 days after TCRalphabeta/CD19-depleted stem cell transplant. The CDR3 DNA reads TGTGCCAGCTCACCGGTAGACGATCAGCCCCAGCATTTT. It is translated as CASSPVDDQPQHF.